The 2 T cell receptor beta chains given below trace back to one sample, sequenced in a study of CD8 T cells in Susac syndrome (dated 2019 in TCRdb). Library preparation was by the immunoSEQ multiplex PCR assay. RNA was extracted using the RNeasy kit, and about 0.5 to 1 microgram was reverse transcribed with random hexamers. The public reads were reanalyzed by TCRdb: fastp trimming at Q25, MiXCR alignment, in-frame beta chains only. Under each unique CDR3 protein, matching rows form one entry showing the most common genes and DNA. The sample contains around 300,000 distinct CDR3 sequences, about 90% of them found a single time. The top ten clones comprise approximately 0.065% of the sample. Specimen: CD4+ T cells from PBMCs. These receptors were obtained from a human donor with multiple sclerosis.

The chain uses TRBV7-2 and TRBJ2-3; TRBD2 might be the D (5 bases). The V end lost 4 bases, the J end lost 6 bases, and 11 bases lay between the germline ends. The CDR3 has 13 residues. Germline CDR1 SGHTA, CDR2 FQGNSA. The CDR3 DNA reads TGTGCCAGCAGCTGGACTCAGGCGGATACGCAGTATTTT. This codes for CASSWTQADTQYF.

The genes are TRBV30 and TRBJ2-3; possibly TRBD2 for D (7 bases). Germline V gives CDR1 GTSNPN, CDR2 SVGIG (reference sequence). The CDR3 covers 14 residues. V dropped 2 bases and J dropped 4 bases, with 13 bases sitting between them. The CDR3 loop reads CAWSRGGRADTQYF. CDR3 DNA sequence: TGTGCCTGGAGTCGAGGGGGGAGGGCAGATACGCAGTATTTT.